The TCR beta chain under discussion was sequenced for a study of blood T cells in healthy people across ages. Study findings and constraints: PBMCs went unsorted, and a conclusive naive versus antigen-experienced comparison was therefore prevented. Among T cells, TCR beta diversity per million cells dropped roughly linearly as age rose. Higher diversity and more naive CD4+ cells were features of long-lived donors, compared to aged donors.

Germline V gives CDR1 SEHNR, CDR2 FQNEAQ (reference sequence). This CDR3 is 12 amino acids long. A word on this clonotype: The target antigen is unknown. At one boundary the junction diverges from the germline segment, which might be a read error.

The second PCR ran roughly 6 to 11 cycles with a sample-barcoded 5' primer and J-beta primers. TCRdb reprocessed the 5' RACE reads via MiXCR and lists one record per CDR3 protein. The table lists 1.2 million to 1.5 million distinct CDR3 sequences, 35% to 45% of them singletons. Material: blood. The chain couples TRBV7-9 to TRBJ2-1; 14 bases are a match to TRBD2. This TCR was recovered from a woman aged 18-29 years in good health. The CDR3 DNA reads TGCCTAGGGACTAGCGGGGGCGATGAGCAGTTCTTC. Protein sequence: CLGTSGGDEQFF.